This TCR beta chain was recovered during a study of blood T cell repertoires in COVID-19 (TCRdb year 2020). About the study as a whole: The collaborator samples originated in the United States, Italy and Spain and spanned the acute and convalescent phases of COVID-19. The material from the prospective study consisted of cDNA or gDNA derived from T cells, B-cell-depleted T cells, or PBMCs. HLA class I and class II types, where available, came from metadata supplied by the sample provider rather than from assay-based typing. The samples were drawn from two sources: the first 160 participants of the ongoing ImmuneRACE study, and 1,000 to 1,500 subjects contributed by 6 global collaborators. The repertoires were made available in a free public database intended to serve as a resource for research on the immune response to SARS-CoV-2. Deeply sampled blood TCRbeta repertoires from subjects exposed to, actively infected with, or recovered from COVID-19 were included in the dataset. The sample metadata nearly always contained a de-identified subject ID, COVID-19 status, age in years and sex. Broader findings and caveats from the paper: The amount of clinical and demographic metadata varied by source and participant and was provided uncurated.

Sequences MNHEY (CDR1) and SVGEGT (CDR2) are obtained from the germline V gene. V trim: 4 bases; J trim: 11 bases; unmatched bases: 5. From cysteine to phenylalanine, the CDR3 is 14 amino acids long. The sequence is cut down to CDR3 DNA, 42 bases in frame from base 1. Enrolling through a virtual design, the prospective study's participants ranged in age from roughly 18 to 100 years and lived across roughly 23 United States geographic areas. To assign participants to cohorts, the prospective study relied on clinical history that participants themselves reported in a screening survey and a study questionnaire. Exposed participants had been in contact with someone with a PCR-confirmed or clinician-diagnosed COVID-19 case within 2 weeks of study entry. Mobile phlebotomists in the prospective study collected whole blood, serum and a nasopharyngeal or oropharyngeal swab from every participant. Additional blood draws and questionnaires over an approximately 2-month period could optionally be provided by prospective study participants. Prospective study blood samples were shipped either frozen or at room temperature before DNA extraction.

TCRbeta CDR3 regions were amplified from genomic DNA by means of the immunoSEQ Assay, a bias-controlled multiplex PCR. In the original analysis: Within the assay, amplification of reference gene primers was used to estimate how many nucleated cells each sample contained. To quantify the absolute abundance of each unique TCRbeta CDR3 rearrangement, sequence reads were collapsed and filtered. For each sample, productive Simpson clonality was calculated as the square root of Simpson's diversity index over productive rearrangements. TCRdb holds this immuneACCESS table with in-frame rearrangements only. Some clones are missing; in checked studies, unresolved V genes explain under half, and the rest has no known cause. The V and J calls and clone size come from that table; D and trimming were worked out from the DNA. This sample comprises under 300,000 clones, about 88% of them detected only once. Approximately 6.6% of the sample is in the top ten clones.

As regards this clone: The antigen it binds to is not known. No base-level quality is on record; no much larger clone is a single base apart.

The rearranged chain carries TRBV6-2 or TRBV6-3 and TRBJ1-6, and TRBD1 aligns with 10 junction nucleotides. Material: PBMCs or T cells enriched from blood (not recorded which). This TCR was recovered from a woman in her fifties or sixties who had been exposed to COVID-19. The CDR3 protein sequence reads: CASSLTGTGAPLHF. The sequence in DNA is TGTGCCAGCAGTTTAACCGGGACAGGGGCACCCCTCCACTTT.